This TCR beta chain is from a study of blood T cells in healthy people across ages. A word on this clonotype: Its antigen is still unknown. A read error is likely, as this CDR3 ends without the conserved phenylalanine or tryptophan.

A second about 6 to 12 cycle PCR used barcoded and J-beta primers. One entry per CDR3 protein, called by TCRdb with MiXCR from the 5' RACE reads. Of 600,000 or so distinct CDR3 sequences listed, around 21% are singletons. From germline, CDR1 is LGHDT and CDR2 YNNKEL (reference sequence). V was clipped by 1 base and J by 4 bases; unmatched bases: 8. The CDR3 extends over 17 amino acids. Donors ranged from about 6 to 90 years old and were healthy Caucasians in Russia. Samples had at least 6 million PBMCs isolated from them. The total RNA that was extracted per sample amounted to at least 5.5 micrograms. Notes on the study in general: Expanded clonotype changes were possibly confounded by unknown donor CMV status.

The origin of this receptor is a man in his 70s in good health. Sequenced input: blood. The rearrangement links TRBV3-1 to TRBJ2-3, with 10 bases identical to TRBD1. The DNA for the CDR3 is TGTGCCAGCAGCCAAGGGTGGACAGGGGGATTCGCAGATACGCAGTATCTT. Translating it yields CASSQGWTGGFADTQYL.